This T cell receptor beta chain was captured in a study of cytotoxic CD8 clonotypes in ibrutinib-treated CLL. Overall study: Response samples came after a median roughly 13 months of treatment, range 6 to 36. Study results and caveats: The study found public clonotypes uncommon, contracting or stable on treatment.

This clone was recorded once. The antigen is unknown. With sequencing, the targeted depth ranged from 1 in 200,000 to 1 in 1 million T cells. Measured with immunoSEQ multiplex PCR; TCRdb has only the in-frame clones, and not every one. The sample contains about 180,000 clones, 84% of which appear only once. The CDR3 covers 15 residues. The ends were cut back, 5 bases at V and 1 base at J, with 15 bases in the middle. In germline, CDR1 is KGHSH, CDR2 LQKENI. The sequencing used PBMCs, collected after 24 months of ibrutinib treatment. The chain uses TRBV18 and TRBJ2-7; D gene uncertain. The TCR comes from a human donor with chronic lymphocytic leukemia. CDR3 coding DNA: TGTGCCAGCTCATCGGCACGCAGATTTTCCTACGAGCAGTACTTC. Translation: CASSSARRFSYEQYF.